A selection of T cell receptor beta chains follows, all from one sample in a study of long-term antiretroviral therapy in people with HIV. The protocol was immunoSEQ multiplex PCR, while the TCRdb copy is restricted to in-frame clones and leaves out a portion. The sample shows 35,000 to 40,000 clones, around four fifths of them seen only once. This specimen was unsorted PBMCs, taken 0.3 years after starting antiretroviral therapy. These receptors all stem from a man aged 18 to 29 with HIV. Both conserved end residues are part of each CDR3. The D gene is left open where the match is weak. Clone size is shown for a subset of rows, as once, few, many or a class of expanded clone.

V	size	D	J	DNA	CDR3
TRBV6-6	NA	NA	TRBJ1-5	TGTGCCAGCAGTTACGACCGCCAGGAAATCAATCAGCCCCAGCATTTT	CASSYDRQEINQPQHF
TRBV29-1	once	NA	TRBJ1-4	TGCAGCGTTGGTGGGGAACCCACACGAAGTGAAAAACTGTTTTTT	CSVGGEPTRSEKLFF
TRBV4-1	NA	NA	TRBJ1-4	TGCGCCAGCAGCCAATCGATCTTACAGGACGAACTGTTTTTT	CASSQSILQDELFF
TRBV28	NA	TRBD1	TRBJ2-1	TGTGCCAGCAGTAGGGGGCGCAATGAGCAGTTCTTC	CASSRGRNEQFF
TRBV27	NA	NA	TRBJ2-2	TGTGCCAGCATGGGGGACACCGGGGAGCTGTTTTTT	CASMGDTGELFF
TRBV27	NA	NA	TRBJ1-5	TGTGCCAGCAGTAAGGGCCGGGGCAATCAGCCCCAGCATTTT	CASSKGRGNQPQHF
TRBV27	NA	TRBD1	TRBJ2-3	TGTGCCAGCAGCCTGGACAGGAGCACAGATACGCAGTATTTT	CASSLDRSTDTQYF
TRBV2	NA	TRBD2	TRBJ2-7	TGTGCCAGCAGTCACCCCGGGACTAGCGGGCCCCTAAGCTCCTACGAGCAGTACTTC	CASSHPGTSGPLSSYEQYF
TRBV2	NA	NA	TRBJ2-6	TGTGCCATCCGGGACTCCGACTCTGAGGCCAACGTCCTGACTTTC	CAIRDSDSEANVLTF
TRBV18	NA	TRBD1	TRBJ2-3	TGTGCCAGCTCACCGGGACAGGGAAACACAGATACGCAGTATTTT	CASSPGQGNTDTQYF
TRBV28	NA	TRBD1	TRBJ1-1	TGTGCCCATACTCCAGGGGGCTTCATGAACACTGAAGCTTTCTTT	CAHTPGGFMNTEAFF
TRBV19	NA	NA	TRBJ1-1	TGTGCCAGTAAATACGGGAGGACTGAAGCTTTCTTT	CASKYGRTEAFF
TRBV10-2	NA	NA	TRBJ1-2	TGCGCCAGCAGTGCCCGGGCAGGGGCTAACTATGGCTACACCTTC	CASSARAGANYGYTF
TRBV18	NA	NA	TRBJ1-1	TGTGCCAGCTCACCTACCGGGAACACTGAAGCTTTCTTT	CASSPTGNTEAFF
TRBV6-6	NA	NA	TRBJ2-1	TGTGCCAGCAGTTTCCGGGACTTTTACAATGAGCAGTTCTTC	CASSFRDFYNEQFF
TRBV20-1	NA	NA	TRBJ2-7	TGCAGTGCTAACCCAGGGGACGAGCAGTACTTC	CSANPGDEQYF
TRBV14	NA	TRBD2	TRBJ2-7	TGTGCCAGCAGCCTAAGGACTAGCGGGAGCAGCGAGCAGTACTTC	CASSLRTSGSSEQYF
TRBV13	NA	NA	TRBJ1-2	TGTGCCAGCAGCTTAGGGACTACAGGGAACTATGGCTACACCTTC	CASSLGTTGNYGYTF
TRBV14	NA	NA	TRBJ2-7	TGTGCCAGCAGCCAATACAGGGAATATTTCTACGAGCAGTACTTC	CASSQYREYFYEQYF
TRBV4-3	NA	NA	TRBJ1-2	TGCGCCAGCAGCCAGTACCCCCTCCCACAGGATTCAAATGGCTACACCTTC	CASSQYPLPQDSNGYTF
TRBV7-9	NA	NA	TRBJ1-2	TGTGCCAGCAGCTCCAAAACGTACACCGAGGGGTATTCCTATGGCTACACCTTC	CASSSKTYTEGYSYGYTF
TRBV18	NA	TRBD1	TRBJ2-2	TGTGCCAGCTCTCGGACAGGGGGTTCCGGGGAGCTGTTTTTT	CASSRTGGSGELFF
TRBV27	NA	NA	TRBJ2-2	TGTGCCAGCAGTAACGGCCTAGCAGGCCTGGTCACCGGGGAGCTGTTTTTT	CASSNGLAGLVTGELFF
TRBV30	NA	NA	TRBJ1-5	TGTGCCTGGAGTCCGGGGGCCCGCAATCAGCCCCAGCATTTT	CAWSPGARNQPQHF
TRBV7-9	NA	NA	TRBJ1-1	TGTGCCAGCAGCCAAACCTGGGTTGGGACTGAAGCTTTCTTT	CASSQTWVGTEAFF
TRBV29-1	NA	TRBD2	TRBJ2-1	TGCAGCGTTGAAGGTAGCGGGATAGGAAATGAGCAGTTCTTC	CSVEGSGIGNEQFF
TRBV14	NA	NA	TRBJ2-7	TGTGCCAGCAGCCAAGGCCCCAGGCTCGAGCAGTACTTC	CASSQGPRLEQYF
TRBV5-4	NA	TRBD2	TRBJ2-1	TGTGCCAGCAGCTTGGGCCTAGCGGGAGGTAATGAGCAGTTCTTC	CASSLGLAGGNEQFF
TRBV30	NA	TRBD1	TRBJ1-5	TGTGCCTGGAGTGCAGACAGGGGTGGTCAGCCCCAGCATTTT	CAWSADRGGQPQHF
TRBV4-1	NA	NA	TRBJ2-7	TGCGCCAGCAGCCAGAGAGGTCCAGGGTCCTACGAGCAGTACTTC	CASSQRGPGSYEQYF
TRBV30	NA	NA	TRBJ1-5	TGTGCCTGGAGTGCATGGGGGGCCAATCAGCCCCAGCATTTT	CAWSAWGANQPQHF
TRBV7-2	NA	NA	TRBJ1-3	TGTGCCAGCAGCTTAGTATGGAGGGTGAGGGGATCGGGAAACACCATATATTTT	CASSLVWRVRGSGNTIYF
TRBV27	NA	NA	TRBJ1-5	TGTGCCAGCAGTTCACGAGATAGATACCAGCCCCAGCATTTT	CASSSRDRYQPQHF
TRBV30	once	NA	TRBJ2-2	TGTGCCTGGAGTTCCGGGCCTGCGAACACCGGGGAGCTGTTTTTT	CAWSSGPANTGELFF
TRBV4-2	NA	TRBD2	TRBJ2-7	TGTGCCAGCAGCCCCGCGGGTGGTAGCGGGGGGGCTCTCGAGCAGTACTTC	CASSPAGGSGGALEQYF
TRBV5-1	once	TRBD1	TRBJ1-4	TGCGCCAGCAGCCTGGGACAGCCAAATGAAAAACTGTTTTTT	CASSLGQPNEKLFF
TRBV27	NA	NA	TRBJ1-1	TGTGCCAGCAGTTTAGGACAGAACACTGAAGCTTTCTTT	CASSLGQNTEAFF
TRBV27	few	NA	TRBJ2-7	TGTGCCAGCAGTTTTCACGACAGCTCCTACGAGCAGTACTTC	CASSFHDSSYEQYF
TRBV11-2	NA	NA	TRBJ2-3	TGTGCCAGCAGCGCCCAGGGAGGATTTGCAGATACGCAGTATTTT	CASSAQGGFADTQYF
TRBV5-1	NA	NA	TRBJ1-4	TGCGCCAGCAGCTTGGTTGGGCTTAATGAAAAACTGTTTTTT	CASSLVGLNEKLFF
TRBV5-1	NA	TRBD1	TRBJ2-5	TGCGCCAGCAGCGGCAGACAGGGGGCGCAGGAGACCCAGTACTTC	CASSGRQGAQETQYF
TRBV15	NA	TRBD1	TRBJ2-7	TGTGCCACCAGCAGGGACCCTCAGGGGGCCTACGAGCAGTACTTC	CATSRDPQGAYEQYF
TRBV7-8	NA	NA	TRBJ1-4	TGTGCCAGCAGCTTACAGGGCGGTAGTAATGAAAAACTGTTTTTT	CASSLQGGSNEKLFF
TRBV6-4	NA	NA	TRBJ1-1	TGTGCCAGCAGTGAGGATCCAAACCCCACTGAAGCTTTCTTT	CASSEDPNPTEAFF
TRBV11-2	medium-sized	NA	TRBJ1-2	TGTGCCAGCAGCTTCGCCTATGGCTACACCTTC	CASSFAYGYTF
TRBV10-3	NA	NA	TRBJ1-3	TGTGCCATCAAGGGACCCTCTGGAAACACCATATATTTT	CAIKGPSGNTIYF
TRBV5-4	NA	TRBD1	TRBJ2-5	TGTGCCAGCAGCCCAGAAAACAGGGGGGAGACCCAGTACTTC	CASSPENRGETQYF
TRBV4-3	NA	NA	TRBJ2-2	TGCGCCAGCAGCCCCGAGGGGGGTGTTACCGGGGAGCTGTTTTTT	CASSPEGGVTGELFF
TRBV10-1	NA	NA	TRBJ2-7	TGCGCCATCTTGGGAGGCCGAAGCTCCTACGAGCAGTACTTC	CAILGGRSSYEQYF
TRBV28	NA	NA	TRBJ2-7	TGTGCCAGCCGCCCGGGACTTAAGTCCTACGAGCAGTACTTC	CASRPGLKSYEQYF
TRBV28	NA	NA	TRBJ1-2	TGTGCCAGCAGCCTCGGGAGTTCGAACTATGGCTACACCTTC	CASSLGSSNYGYTF
TRBV7-2	few	NA	TRBJ1-2	TGTGCCAGCAGCATTCTTGGGACGGTCCATGGCTACACCTTC	CASSILGTVHGYTF
TRBV27	NA	NA	TRBJ2-7	TGTGCCAGCAGCCTAACCGGGGTCTCCTACGAGCAGTACTTC	CASSLTGVSYEQYF